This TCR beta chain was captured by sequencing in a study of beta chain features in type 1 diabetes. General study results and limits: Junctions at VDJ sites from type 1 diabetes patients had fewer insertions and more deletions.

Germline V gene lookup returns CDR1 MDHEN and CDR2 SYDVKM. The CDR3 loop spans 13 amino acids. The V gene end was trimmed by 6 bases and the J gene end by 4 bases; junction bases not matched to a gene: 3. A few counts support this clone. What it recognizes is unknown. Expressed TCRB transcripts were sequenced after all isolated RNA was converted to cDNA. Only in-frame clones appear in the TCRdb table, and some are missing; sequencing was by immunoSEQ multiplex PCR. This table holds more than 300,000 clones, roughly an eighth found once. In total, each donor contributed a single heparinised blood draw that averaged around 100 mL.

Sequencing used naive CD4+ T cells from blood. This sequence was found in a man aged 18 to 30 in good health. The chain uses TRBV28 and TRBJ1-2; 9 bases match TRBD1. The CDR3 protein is CASRRDRVYGYTF. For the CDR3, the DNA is TGTGCCAGCAGGCGGGACAGGGTCTATGGCTACACCTTC.